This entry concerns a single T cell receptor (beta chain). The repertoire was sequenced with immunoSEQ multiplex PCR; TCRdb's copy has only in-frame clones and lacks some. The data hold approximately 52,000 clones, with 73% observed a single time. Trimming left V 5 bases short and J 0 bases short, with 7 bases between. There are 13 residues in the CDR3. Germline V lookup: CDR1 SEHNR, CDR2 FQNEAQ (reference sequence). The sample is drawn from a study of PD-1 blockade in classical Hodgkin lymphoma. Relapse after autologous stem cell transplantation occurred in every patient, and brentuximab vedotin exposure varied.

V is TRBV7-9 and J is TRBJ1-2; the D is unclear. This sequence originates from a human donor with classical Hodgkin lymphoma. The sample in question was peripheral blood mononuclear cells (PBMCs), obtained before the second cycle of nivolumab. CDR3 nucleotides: TGTGCCAGCAGCACAACAGCTAACTATGGCTACACCTTC. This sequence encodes CASSTTANYGYTF.